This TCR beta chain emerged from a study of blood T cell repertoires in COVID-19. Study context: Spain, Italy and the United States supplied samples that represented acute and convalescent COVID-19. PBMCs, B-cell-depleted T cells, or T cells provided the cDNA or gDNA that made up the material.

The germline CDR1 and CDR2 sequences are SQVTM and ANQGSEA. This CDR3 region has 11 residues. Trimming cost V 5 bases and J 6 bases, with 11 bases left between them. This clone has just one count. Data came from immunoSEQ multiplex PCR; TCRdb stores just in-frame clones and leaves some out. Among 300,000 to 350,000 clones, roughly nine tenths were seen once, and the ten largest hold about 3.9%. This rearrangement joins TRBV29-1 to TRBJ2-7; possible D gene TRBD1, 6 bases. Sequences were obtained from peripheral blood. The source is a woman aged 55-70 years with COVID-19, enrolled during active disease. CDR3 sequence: CSVNRDGEQYF. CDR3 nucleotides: TGCAGCGTTAACAGGGATGGCGAGCAGTACTTC.